The next 3 T cell receptor beta chains were all read from a single sample in a study of blood T cell repertoires in COVID-19. Produced via immunoSEQ multiplex PCR; TCRdb's table is partial and in-frame only. The sample shows some 96,000 clones, roughly 86% of them seen only once. The sequenced sample was peripheral blood. The receptors shown here come from a man in his fifties or sixties with acute or convalescent COVID-19.

This chain joins TRBV11-3 and TRBJ1-4; TRBD1 matches at 7 bases. The CDR3 sequence is 15 residues long. With 5 bases clipped from V and 2 bases from J, the junction kept 5 bases outside the gene matches. Germline values: CDR1 SGHNT, CDR2 YENEEA. The CDR3 bases are TGTGCCAGCAGCAAGAGACAGGGCACTAATGAAAAACTGTTTTTT. Amino acid sequence: CASSKRQGTNEKLFF.

The chain uses TRBV19 and TRBJ2-7; D is uncertain. Trimming shortened V by 6 bases and J by 0 bases, and 12 bases separated the two germline ends. The CDR3 consists of 14 residues. Germline V lookup: CDR1 LNHDA, CDR2 SQIVND (reference sequence). This CDR3 is CASSWASSSYEQYF. The DNA for the CDR3 is TGTGCCAGTAGCTGGGCTTCCAGCTCCTACGAGCAGTACTTC.

This clone came up once. The chain carries TRBV12-5 and TRBJ1-4, with D unresolved. Germline loops: CDR1 LGHNT, CDR2 FRNRAP. V was trimmed by 5 bases and J by 2 bases, leaving 15 bases between them. The CDR3 sequence is 16 residues long. The CDR3 region has the DNA TGTGCTAGTGGTCATTCGCCGGGTGGGACTAATGAAAAACTGTTTTTT. It yields the protein CASGHSPGGTNEKLFF.